This T cell receptor beta chain emerged from a study of CD8+ T cells in alopecia areata. Following RNA extraction, reverse transcription yielded cDNA that acted as the sequencing template. Clones were read by immunoSEQ multiplex PCR, and TCRdb kept only the in-frame ones, dropping some. This sample has about 110,000 clones; 59% occur once, and the top ten carry under 25%. With respect to this clone: Its antigen is undetermined.

Broader study findings: Relative to mice, TCR sharing across patients was less clear, a difference possibly HLA-related. Tissue-resident alphabeta T cells belonging to normal skin likewise get sequenced within scalp specimens.

The CDR3 is made up of 11 amino acids. The germline gives CDR1 KGHSH, CDR2 LQKENI. Between the trimmed V and J ends, which lost 4 bases and 1 base, there was a span of 2 bases. The clonotype was recovered from a human donor in good health. The V call is TRBV18, the J call TRBJ2-7, with unresolved D. The sample was CD8+ T cells sorted from blood. CDR3 loop: CASSLSYEQYF. The CDR3 DNA is TGTGCCAGCTCACTGTCCTACGAGCAGTACTTC.